Following are 31 T cell receptor beta chains from one sample sequenced in a study of post-analysis software for immune sequencing data. Overall study findings and caveats: The study found TRBV5-6, TRBV5-1 and TRBV20-1 among about 5 TRBV segments more frequent in patients than controls.

These receptors' antigens are unknown. Sequencing libraries made from TCR beta cDNA carried unique molecular identifiers. TCRdb re-called the PCR reads through MiXCR, storing one row per CDR3 protein. Here the sample spans around 700,000 distinct CDR3 sequences, roughly three fifths being singletons. The sequenced sample consisted of blood. Receptor source: a girl aged 2 to 9 with multiple sclerosis.

Of note for this clonotype: Relative to the germline gene, one junction end is altered; a read error may explain this. The chain employs TRBV7-3 and TRBJ2-3; possible D gene TRBD2, 6 bases. In germline, CDR1 is SGHTA, CDR2 FQGTGA. This CDR3 contains 16 residues. The CDR3 loop reads CASSLPSGPSTDAQYF. CDR3 nucleotides: TGTGCCAGCAGTCTGCCCAGCGGGCCAAGCACAGATGCGCAGTATTTT.

Only a few counts were recorded for this clonotype. The rearrangement joins TRBV29-1 to TRBJ2-5; 7 positions agree with TRBD1. The CDR3 has 12 residues. After removal of 4 bases from V and 12 bases from J, the junction contained 11 bases not matched to a gene. Germline assignment: CDR1 SQVTM and CDR2 ANQGSEA. The DNA for the CDR3 is TGCAGCGTTGGGGGACAGACCTCGTCGGAGTACTTC. Its protein product is CSVGGQTSSEYF.

The rearrangement uses TRBV24-1 and TRBJ2-5; D not resolved. Germline V lookup: CDR1 KGHDR, CDR2 SFDVKD. The V gene lost 5 bases and the J gene lost 13 bases, with 13 bases spanning the gap. This CDR3 contains 11 residues. The CDR3 coding sequence is TGTGCCACCAGTGCCGACAATGAACGGTACTTC. It specifies CATSADNERYF.

The rearrangement links TRBV6-5 to TRBJ2-2; D is possibly TRBD2 (6 bases). The CDR3 is 14 residues long. Deletions cut 6 bases from V and 5 bases from J, with 13 bases between. Germline V gene data show CDR1 as MNHEY and CDR2 as SVGAGI. In DNA form, the CDR3 reads TGTGCCAGCAGCGGGCTAGCGTGGACCGGGGAGCTGTTTTTT. Translated, it gives CASSGLAWTGELFF.

With respect to this clonotype: At one of its ends the junction is not consistent with the germline gene, which may arise from a read error. The chain joins TRBV2 to TRBJ1-5; 8 bases are a match to TRBD1. The CDR3 covers 14 residues. Looked up from germline, CDR1 is SNHLY and CDR2 is FYNNEI. CDR3 protein: CASTGGWGNQPPHF. CDR3 coding DNA: TGTGCCAGCACAGGGGGCTGGGGCAATCAGCCCCCGCATTTT.

This clonotype was seen only a few times. V gene TRBV12-3 or TRBV12-4 combines with J gene TRBJ2-4; D remains unclear. The last part of the DNA fits TRBJ2-7 better; the J call may be wrong. CDR3 length: 14 amino acids. CDR3: CASSFADGGFEQYF. The CDR3 nucleotides are TGTGCCAGCAGTTTCGCTGACGGCGGATTCGAGCAGTACTTC.

The chain links TRBV29-1 to TRBJ2-3; D gene unclear. CDR3 size: 14 residues. Between the trimmed V and J ends, which lost 2 bases and 6 bases, there was a span of 15 bases. Germline values: CDR1 SQVTM, CDR2 ANQGSEA. The CDR3 loop reads CSVEHGKVPDTQYF. In nucleotides, the CDR3 is TGCAGCGTTGAACACGGAAAGGTCCCGGATACGCAGTATTTT.

The V call is TRBV20-1, the J call TRBJ1-2; D is undetermined. V was clipped by 2 bases and J by 2 bases, with 6 bases between them. This CDR3 has 12 residues. In germline, CDR1 is DFQATT, CDR2 SNEGSKA (reference sequence). The chain's CDR3 is CSARSINYGYTF. In nucleotides, the CDR3 is TGCAGTGCTAGAAGCATAAACTATGGCTACACCTTC.

The CDR3 DNA follows: TGTGCCAGCAATACAGTCCACAATGAGCAGTTCTTC. Amino acid sequence: CASNTVHNEQFF. The chain combines TRBV7-8 with TRBJ2-1; D is undetermined. Germline values: CDR1 SGHVS, CDR2 FQNEAQ. CDR3 size: 12 residues. The V gene lost 7 bases and the J gene lost 5 bases, with 9 bases spanning the gap.

There are a few counts of this clonotype. This sequence joins TRBV4-1 and TRBJ1-2, with D uncertain. This CDR3 region has 18 residues. V was cut by 1 base and J by 4 bases, with 22 bases left in between. The germline V gene has CDR1 MGHRA and CDR2 YSYEKL. The CDR3 spells CASSQGIALKKPPYGYTF. CDR3 in DNA: TGCGCCAGCAGCCAAGGGATAGCACTCAAGAAGCCGCCCTATGGCTACACCTTC.

Written as DNA, the CDR3 is TGCAGTGCCCCCGCCGGGACCTTCTCCTACGAGCAGTACTTC. Its translation: CSAPAGTFSYEQYF. This chain connects TRBV20-1 to TRBJ2-7, with D possibly called TRBD1 or TRBD2 (5 bases each). Germline CDR1 and CDR2: DFQATT and SNEGSKA (reference sequence). There are 14 residues in the CDR3. Trimming removed 6 bases from V and 0 bases from J, with 15 bases in between.

This chain links TRBV6-5 with TRBJ2-1, with D hard to call. Deletions cut 2 bases from V and 6 bases from J, with 11 bases between. Germline V gene lookup returns CDR1 MNHEY and CDR2 SVGAGI. This CDR3 is built from 14 residues. CDR3 DNA sequence: TGTGCCAGCAGTTACGATCGACGAGGCAATGAGCAGTTCTTC. Amino acids: CASSYDRRGNEQFF.

The V gene is TRBV6-5, the J gene TRBJ2-1, with 7 bases matching TRBD1. CDR3 length: 14 residues. Trimming at V came to 6 bases and at J to 1 base, leaving 3 bases not matched to a gene. Germline loops: CDR1 MNHEY, CDR2 SVGAGI. The CDR3 spells CASSRGQSYNEQFF. In DNA, the CDR3 is TGTGCCAGCAGCCGGGGACAGTCCTACAATGAGCAGTTCTTC.

The chain has TRBV29-1 and TRBJ2-1; D uncertain. The germline V and J ends were trimmed by 0 bases and 0 bases, with 12 bases remaining between them. CDR1 is SQVTM, CDR2 ANQGSEA, per germline. This CDR3 is built from 16 residues. CDR3 sequence (DNA): TGCAGCGTTGAAGATGGGAAGCGTAGCTCCTACAATGAGCAGTTCTTC. Amino acids: CSVEDGKRSSYNEQFF.

This clonotype has only one observation. This chain joins TRBV12-3 or TRBV12-4 and TRBJ2-7, with 10 bases identical to TRBD1. The CDR3 length is 14 residues. Trimming cost V 6 bases and J 3 bases; bases outside gene matches: 5. The CDR3 is CASSEGQGFYEQYF. The CDR3 DNA follows: TGTGCCAGCAGCGAGGGACAGGGGTTCTACGAGCAGTACTTC.

V is TRBV6-5 and J is TRBJ1-2; the D is unclear. The CDR3 covers 13 residues. With 10 bases removed from V and 2 bases from J, the gap between germline ends came to 14 bases. In germline, CDR1 is MNHEY, CDR2 SVGAGI. This CDR3 reads CATSAAMNYGYTF. The CDR3 DNA reads as TGTGCCACCTCGGCGGCGATGAACTATGGCTACACCTTC.

This clonotype has a handful of counts. J is TRBJ2-1 and V is TRBV6-5; 8 bases agree with TRBD1. V gave up 5 bases and J gave up 9 bases; unmatched junction bases: 3. This CDR3 has 12 residues. The germline gives CDR1 MNHEY, CDR2 SVGAGI. CDR3 DNA sequence: TGTGCCAGCAGTGGAACAGGGGGTGAGCAGTTCTTC. Encoded protein: CASSGTGGEQFF.

V and J are TRBV7-9 and TRBJ2-1, with 8 bases that match TRBD1. V trimming: 5 bases; J trimming: 0 bases; junction bases outside the gene matches: 9. Germline values: CDR1 SEHNR, CDR2 FQNEAQ (reference sequence). The CDR3 spans 17 residues. CDR3 sequence (DNA): TGTGCCAGCAGCACCACGGACAGGGCTCCCTCCTACAATGAGCAGTTCTTC. Its translation is CASSTTDRAPSYNEQFF.

The V call is TRBV6-2 or TRBV6-3, the J call TRBJ1-1; D might be TRBD1 (5 bases). Germline CDR1 and CDR2: MNHEY and SVGEGT. V gave up 0 bases and J gave up 7 bases, with 9 bases separating them. CDR3 size: 13 residues. The CDR3 here is CASSYSGHGEAFF. The CDR3 nucleotides read TGTGCCAGCAGTTACTCCGGACACGGTGAAGCTTTCTTT.

V and J are TRBV5-1 and TRBJ2-5, with 8 bases fitting TRBD1. The CDR3 is made up of 15 amino acids. V gave up 4 bases and J gave up 1 base; unmatched junction bases: 6. In germline, CDR1 is SGHRS, CDR2 YFSETQ. The CDR3 sequence: CASSRQGSVQETQYF. Here the CDR3 DNA reads TGCGCCAGCAGCCGACAGGGGAGTGTCCAAGAGACCCAGTACTTC.

The chain employs TRBV21-1 and TRBJ2-5; TRBD2, the D gene given by the table, was not confirmed from the DNA. TRBV21-1 is classified as a pseudogene. CDR3 length equals 15 residues. This chain's CDR3 is CASSKGLAHEETQYF. As DNA, the CDR3 is TGTGCCAGCAGCAAGGGACTAGCCCATGAAGAGACCCAGTACTTC.

This clonotype occurred a few times. This chain connects TRBV7-3 to TRBJ2-7, with 11 bases aligning to TRBD2. Germline CDR1 is SGHTA and CDR2 is FQGTGA. Trimming cost V 0 bases and J 2 bases; bases outside gene matches: 9. The CDR3 contains 18 residues. The CDR3 protein is CASSLTGTSGLFPYEQYF. CDR3 nucleotide sequence: TGTGCCAGCAGCTTAACCGGGACTAGCGGCCTTTTTCCCTACGAGCAGTACTTC.

In this sample, this clonotype turned up once. The chain couples TRBV20-1 to TRBJ1-2; no reliable D call. This CDR3 has 12 residues. V lost 2 bases and J lost 8, with 12 bases in between. Germline V gene data show CDR1 as DFQATT and CDR2 as SNEGSKA (reference sequence). The CDR3 nucleotides read TGCAGTGCTAGACCCGACGAGCAGGGCTACACCTTC. Protein product: CSARPDEQGYTF.

The chain carries TRBV5-6 and TRBJ2-3; D might be TRBD1 or TRBD2, each matching 6 bases. From germline, CDR1 is SGHDT and CDR2 YYEEEE. This CDR3 has 15 amino acids. The germline V and J ends were trimmed by 2 bases and 5 bases, with 15 bases remaining between them. CDR3 in amino acids: CASSLGGSSEDTQYF. CDR3 in DNA: TGTGCCAGCAGCTTAGGGGGGAGCAGCGAAGATACGCAGTATTTT.

The V and J genes are TRBV29-1 and TRBJ2-4; the D gene could be TRBD1 or TRBD2 (5 bases each). Germline-derived CDR1 and CDR2 are SQVTM and ANQGSEA. The V end was cut by 4 bases, the J end by 13 bases, with 11 bases between. The CDR3 covers 10 residues. The CDR3 here is CSVGIGEQYF. For the CDR3, the DNA is TGCAGCGTTGGGATAGGGGAGCAGTACTTC.

This chain uses TRBV5-1 with TRBJ1-2; a weak D match, TRBD1 (5 bases). V gave up 0 bases and J gave up 8 bases, with 8 bases separating them. This CDR3 is built from 12 residues. Germline V gene lookup returns CDR1 SGHRS and CDR2 YFSETQ. DNA for the CDR3: TGCGCCAGCAGCTTGGAGGGGTTCGGCTACACCTTC. Its translation: CASSLEGFGYTF. Full variable domain (outside the CDR3, taken from reference TRBV5-1 and TRBJ1-2): KAGVTQTPRYLIKTRGQQVTLSCSPISGHRSVSWYQQTPGQGLQFLFEYFSETQRNKGNFPGRFSGRQFSNSRSEMNVSTLELGDSALYLCASSLEGFGYTFGSGTRLTVV.

The chain links TRBV29-1 to TRBJ2-1; the match to TRBD1 covers 10 bases. Germline values: CDR1 SQVTM, CDR2 ANQGSEA. With 0 bases clipped from V and 2 bases from J, the junction kept 10 bases outside the gene matches. This CDR3 has 18 amino acids. This chain's CDR3 is CSVEDLKGGQGAYNEQFF. The DNA for the CDR3 is TGCAGCGTTGAAGATTTGAAGGGAGGACAGGGGGCCTACAATGAGCAGTTCTTC.

The chain has TRBV7-2 and TRBJ1-2, with D unresolved. Germline-derived CDR1 and CDR2 are SGHTA and FQGNSA. The CDR3 extends over 16 amino acids. The V end lost 1 base, the J end lost 4 bases, and 16 bases lay between the germline ends. CDR3 bases: TGTGCCAGCAGCTTAGGCACCCCACGCACGGGCTATGGCTACACCTTC. Encoded protein: CASSLGTPRTGYGYTF.

V is TRBV12-3 or TRBV12-4 and J is TRBJ2-5; 8 positions agree with TRBD1. CDR3 size: 15 residues. The V gene end was trimmed by 3 bases and the J gene end by 5 bases; junction bases not matched to a gene: 8. This CDR3 reads CASSFGRGQGETQYF. The CDR3 DNA reads as TGTGCCAGCAGTTTCGGCAGGGGGCAGGGCGAGACCCAGTACTTC.

The chain links TRBV3-1 to TRBJ2-4; D ambiguous. With 0 bases removed from V and 2 bases from J, the gap between germline ends came to 17 bases. Germline V gene lookup returns CDR1 LGHDT and CDR2 YNNKEL (reference sequence). The CDR3 has 18 residues. CDR3: CASSQDRATRGSKNIQYF. In DNA form, the CDR3 reads TGTGCCAGCAGCCAAGATAGGGCTACCAGAGGATCCAAAAACATTCAGTACTTC.

The chain uses TRBV6-6 and TRBJ2-2, with D perhaps matching TRBD1 or TRBD2 (5 bases each). The germline V and J ends were trimmed by 5 bases and 2 bases, with 15 bases remaining between them. Germline CDR1 is MNHNY and CDR2 is SVGAGI (reference sequence). The CDR3 sequence is 16 residues long. The CDR3 loop reads CASSPGTVTNTGELFF. Here the CDR3 DNA reads TGTGCCAGCAGTCCGGGGACGGTTACTAACACCGGGGAGCTGTTTTTT.